The 18 T cell receptor beta chains below come from one sample, sequenced in a study of blood T cell repertoires in COVID-19. Measured with immunoSEQ multiplex PCR; TCRdb has only the in-frame clones, and not every one. The sample contains 130,000 to 150,000 clones, around four fifths of which appear only once. Sequenced material: peripheral blood. Receptors were obtained from a woman in her thirties or forties with active or convalescent COVID-19.

The chain employs TRBV28 and TRBJ1-5, with D uncertain. The CDR3 has 13 residues. Deletions cut 7 bases from V and 3 bases from J, with 10 bases between. Germline CDR1 reads MDHEN; CDR2 reads SYDVKM. CDR3 sequence reads: CASIPRNNQPQHF. For the CDR3, the DNA is TGTGCCAGCATTCCCAGAAACAATCAGCCCCAGCATTTT.

The rearrangement joins TRBV9 to TRBJ1-1; the D gene is possibly TRBD1 (6 bases). Germline values: CDR1 SGDLS, CDR2 YYNGEE. Trimming removed 5 bases at V and 5 bases at J, with 25 bases between. This CDR3 region has 17 residues. In DNA form, the CDR3 reads TGTGCCAGCAGTATCTTGGACAGTCCTACGTTAAGTACTGAAGCTTTCTTT. Amino acids: CASSILDSPTLSTEAFF. The entire variable domain, with the rest obtained from reference TRBV9 and TRBJ1-1, is as follows: DSGVTQTPKHLITATGQRVTLRCSPRSGDLSVYWYQQSLDQGLQFLIQYYNGEERAKGNILERFSAQQFPDLHSELNLSSLELGDSALYFCASSILDSPTLSTEAFFGQGTRLTVV.

V usage is TRBV6-5 and J usage is TRBJ2-1; D is unresolved. CDR3 length equals 16 residues. Trimming took 2 bases from V and 3 from J, leaving 14 bases between them. Germline V gene data show CDR1 as MNHEY and CDR2 as SVGAGI. CDR3 sequence (DNA): TGTGCCAGCAGTTACGGCGGCTTTCCGAACTACAATGAGCAGTTCTTC. The encoded protein is CASSYGGFPNYNEQFF.

V is TRBV9 and J is TRBJ1-3, with TRBD1 as a possible D gene (5 bases). The CDR3 runs 15 residues. CDR1 and CDR2 from the germline V gene are SGDLS and YYNGEE. V lost 4 bases, J lost 4 bases, and 15 bases lay in between. In DNA form, the CDR3 reads TGTGCCAGCAGCTTACCAGGGCTGGGAGGAAACACCATATATTTT. It specifies CASSLPGLGGNTIYF. The full variable domain, its missing parts supplied by reference TRBV9 and TRBJ1-3, is DSGVTQTPKHLITATGQRVTLRCSPRSGDLSVYWYQQSLDQGLQFLIQYYNGEERAKGNILERFSAQQFPDLHSELNLSSLELGDSALYFCASSLPGLGGNTIYFGEGSWLTVV.

V usage is TRBV6-5 and J usage is TRBJ1-5; no clear D. V was shortened by 0 bases and J by 9 bases, with 9 bases between the two germline ends. The germline V gene has CDR1 MNHEY and CDR2 SVGAGI. CDR3 size: 13 residues. This CDR3 reads CASSYSVMAPQHF. The CDR3 DNA reads TGTGCCAGCAGTTACTCGGTAATGGCGCCCCAGCATTTT.

This rearrangement joins TRBV9 to TRBJ2-3; the D gene is possibly TRBD2 (6 bases). The ends were cut back, 3 bases at V and 1 base at J, with 15 bases in the middle. Per the germline V gene, CDR1 is SGDLS and CDR2 is YYNGEE. The CDR3 extends over 16 amino acids. DNA for the CDR3: TGTGCCAGCAGCGACCGGGCCTGGGGGGGCACAGATACGCAGTATTTT. This encodes CASSDRAWGGTDTQYF.

V and J are TRBV3-1 (or the pseudogene TRBV3-2) and TRBJ1-6; D may be TRBD1 (6 bases). V gave up 0 bases and J gave up 6 bases, with 12 bases separating them. CDR3 length: 16 amino acids. Germline V gene sequence: CDR1 LGHDT, CDR2 YNNKEL (reference sequence). The CDR3 loop is CASSQEIGTPNSPLHF. In DNA, the CDR3 is TGTGCCAGCAGCCAAGAAATTGGGACACCTAATTCACCCCTCCACTTT.

This sequence joins TRBV28 and TRBJ2-2; D might be TRBD1 (6 bases). Germline V gene data show CDR1 as MDHEN and CDR2 as SYDVKM. This CDR3 spans 15 amino acids. Trimming pared 6 bases from V and 1 base from J, leaving 12 bases between. The CDR3 is CASRSTGLNTGELFF. CDR3 sequence (DNA): TGTGCCAGCAGGTCAACAGGGTTGAACACCGGGGAGCTGTTTTTT.

This chain joins TRBV7-2 and TRBJ2-1; possible D gene TRBD2, 5 bases. The CDR3 runs to 15 residues. Trimming removed 1 base from V and 5 bases from J, with 12 bases in between. Germline V gene lookup returns CDR1 SGHTA and CDR2 FQGNSA. The CDR3 sequence is CASSLVWTHNNEQFF. Here the CDR3 DNA reads TGTGCCAGCAGCTTAGTTTGGACTCATAACAATGAGCAGTTCTTC.

The chain has TRBV5-4 and TRBJ1-2; 8 positions match TRBD1. V gave up 0 bases and J gave up 3 bases; unmatched junction bases: 10. Germline values: CDR1 SGHNT, CDR2 YYREEE (reference sequence). CDR3 length equals 17 residues. DNA for the CDR3: TGTGCCAGCAGCTTGGCGGGACAGGCCTATCGGGACTATGGCTACACCTTC. The encoded protein is CASSLAGQAYRDYGYTF.

This clone appeared a few times. The chain couples TRBV5-1 to TRBJ2-2; TRBD1 matches 9 bases. CDR3 length: 16 amino acids. CDR1 SGHRS and CDR2 YFSETQ come from the germline V gene. Trimming removed 4 bases from V and 5 bases from J; junction bases left unmatched: 9. CDR3 loop: CASSLGTGSRTGELFF. CDR3 bases: TGCGCCAGCAGCCTCGGGACAGGGAGTAGGACCGGGGAGCTGTTTTTT.

The J gene is TRBJ1-5, the V gene TRBV6-5; unclear D gene. Germline-derived CDR1 and CDR2 are MNHEY and SVGAGI. V was trimmed by 2 bases and J by 5 bases, leaving 13 bases between them. The CDR3 is made up of 15 amino acids. In DNA, the CDR3 is TGTGCCAGCAGTTACACGCGAGCGTCCTATCAGCCCCAGCATTTT. Protein product: CASSYTRASYQPQHF.

The V and J genes are TRBV15 and TRBJ1-4; 7 bases are a match to TRBD1. Germline CDR1 LNHNV, CDR2 YYDKDF (reference sequence). V gave up 1 base and J gave up 4 bases; unmatched junction bases: 6. CDR3 length: 16 residues. Here the CDR3 DNA reads TGTGCCACCAGCAGAGTAGGACAGGCTGTTAATGAAAAACTGTTTTTT. Translation: CATSRVGQAVNEKLFF.

This clone has a single count. The V call is TRBV14, the J call TRBJ1-6; D is unclear. The V gene's germline CDR1 is SGHDN and CDR2 FVKESK. The CDR3 runs 14 residues. Trimming removed 1 base at V and 8 bases at J, with 9 bases between. This CDR3 reads CASSQGARHSPLHF. The CDR3 DNA reads as TGTGCCAGCAGCCAAGGGGCCCGACATTCACCCCTCCACTTT.

The V gene is TRBV19, the J gene TRBJ1-5; no firm D call. Germline CDR1 and CDR2: LNHDA and SQIVND (reference sequence). The CDR3 extends over 14 amino acids. V lost 7 bases, J lost 3 bases, and 13 bases lay in between. The CDR3 protein is CASTPRAFNQPQHF. In nucleotides, the CDR3 is TGTGCCAGTACCCCTCGAGCCTTCAATCAGCCCCAGCATTTT.

DNA for the CDR3: TGTGCCAGCAGTGGTAATGGGCAGGGCTATCAGCCCCAGCATTTT. It is translated as CASSGNGQGYQPQHF. The chain employs TRBV2 and TRBJ1-5; D might be TRBD1 (5 bases). Germline V gene sequence: CDR1 SNHLY, CDR2 FYNNEI. This CDR3 spans 15 amino acids. Trimming stripped 4 bases from V and 5 bases from J, with 15 bases between.

The V call is TRBV15, the J call TRBJ1-2; D not resolved. The germline V and J ends were trimmed by 4 bases and 5 bases, with 8 bases remaining between them. This CDR3 is 12 amino acids long. Per germline, CDR1 LNHNV and CDR2 YYDKDF (reference sequence). The DNA for the CDR3 is TGTGCCACCAGCACCCTCCGGTATGGCTACACCTTC. This gives the protein CATSTLRYGYTF.

V is TRBV6-6 and J is TRBJ1-2, with 8 bases that match TRBD1. This CDR3 has 13 residues. V gave up 6 bases and J gave up 4 bases; unmatched junction bases: 4. Germline CDR1 is MNHNY and CDR2 is SVGAGI (reference sequence). DNA of the CDR3: TGTGCCAGCAGCCTGACAGGGGCCTATGGCTACACCTTC. Its protein product is CASSLTGAYGYTF.